Sequencing of this TCR beta chain was carried out in a study of cytomegalovirus exposure and HLA in healthy donors. Clones were read by immunoSEQ multiplex PCR, and TCRdb kept only the in-frame ones, dropping some. The sample carries about 150,000 clones, about 94% recorded once. Trimming took off 7 bases at V and 1 base at J, with 8 bases between the two ends. This CDR3 is built from 14 residues. The germline CDR1 and CDR2 sequences are MNHEY and SMNVEV (reference sequence). The sequencing input was PBMCs. The chain is built from TRBV27 and TRBJ2-6; D is ambiguous. This receptor was taken from a man aged 18 to 30 in good health and CMV-seropositive. Written as DNA, the CDR3 is TGTGCCAGCACAGAGAGGTCTGGGGCCAACGTCCTGACTTTC. This translates into CASTERSGANVLTF.